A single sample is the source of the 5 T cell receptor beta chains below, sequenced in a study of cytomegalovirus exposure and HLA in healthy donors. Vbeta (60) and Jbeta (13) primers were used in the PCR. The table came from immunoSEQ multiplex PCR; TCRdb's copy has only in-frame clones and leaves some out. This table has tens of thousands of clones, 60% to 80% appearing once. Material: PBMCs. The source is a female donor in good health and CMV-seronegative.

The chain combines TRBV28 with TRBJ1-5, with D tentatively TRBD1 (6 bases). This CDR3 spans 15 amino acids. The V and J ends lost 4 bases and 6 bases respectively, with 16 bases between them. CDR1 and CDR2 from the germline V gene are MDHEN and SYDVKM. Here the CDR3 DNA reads TGTGCCAGCAGTTCGGGACAACTAAGGGGTCAGCCCCAGCATTTT. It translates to CASSSGQLRGQPQHF.

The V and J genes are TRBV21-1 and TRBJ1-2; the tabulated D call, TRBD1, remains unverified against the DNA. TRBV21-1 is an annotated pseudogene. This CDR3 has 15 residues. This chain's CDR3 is CASRVTGRPRHGYTF. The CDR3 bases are TGTGCCAGCAGGGTCACAGGTCGCCCACGTCATGGCTACACCTTC.

The CDR3: CAWSRTRGGYEQYF. CDR3 bases: TGTGCCTGGAGTCGTACTAGGGGGGGATACGAGCAGTACTTC. The V call is TRBV30, the J call TRBJ2-7; D perhaps matches TRBD2 (7 bases). CDR3 length equals 14 residues. Trimming pared 2 bases from V and 4 bases from J, leaving 15 bases between. CDR1 is GTSNPN and CDR2 is SVGIG in the germline V gene (reference sequence).

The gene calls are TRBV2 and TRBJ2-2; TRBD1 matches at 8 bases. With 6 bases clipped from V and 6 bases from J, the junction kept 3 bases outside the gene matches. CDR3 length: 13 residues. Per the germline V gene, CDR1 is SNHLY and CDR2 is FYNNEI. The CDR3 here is CASSVDRAGELFF. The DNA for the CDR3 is TGTGCCAGCAGCGTGGACAGGGCCGGGGAGCTGTTTTTT.

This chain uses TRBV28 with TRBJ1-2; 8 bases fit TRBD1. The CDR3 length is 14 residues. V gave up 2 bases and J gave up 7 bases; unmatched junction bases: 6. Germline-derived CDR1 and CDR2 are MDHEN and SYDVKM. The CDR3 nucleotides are TGTGCCAGCAGTTTACCCGGACAGGGCGGTGGCTACACCTTC. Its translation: CASSLPGQGGGYTF.